The clone carrying this TCR beta chain has at least ten counts. Antigen unknown. The investigators amplified TCR beta CDR3 regions from RNA transcripts. Using the HTBI primer set, a first-round RT-PCR was run on the TCR CDR3. In TCRdb, the multiplex PCR reads were re-called with MiXCR into one record per CDR3 protein. Among approximately 740,000 distinct CDR3 sequences listed, 13% to 15% were seen once. The data originate from a study of T cells in Graves' hyperthyroidism and ophthalmopathy. The CDR3 extends over 14 amino acids. Deletions cut 4 bases from V and 6 bases from J, with 17 bases between. CDR1 is SQVTM and CDR2 is ANQGSEA in the germline V gene. The study, taken as a whole, reports: The majority of expanded thyroid clonotypes above 0.001 also appeared in blood.

Graves' hyperthyroidism was deemed stable given no ophthalmopathy progression within 18 months. Using around 10 ml of fresh peripheral blood, PBMCs were prepared. The chain employs TRBV29-1 and TRBJ2-3; possibly TRBD1 or TRBD2 for D (5 bases each). The receptor was isolated from a woman aged 18-29 years with Graves' hyperthyroidism. The sample taken for sequencing was blood. The CDR3 loop is CSVGSRDSEDTQYF. DNA for the CDR3: TGCAGCGTTGGCAGCAGGGATAGCGAGGATACGCAGTATTTT.